This entry lists 27 T cell receptor beta chains sequenced from one sample in a study of T cells in Graves' hyperthyroidism and ophthalmopathy. It was RNA transcripts that yielded the amplified TCR beta CDR3 regions. The HTBI primer set was used in a first-round RT-PCR of the TCR CDR3. TCRdb fed the multiplex PCR reads into MiXCR, producing one record per CDR3 protein. Among about 96,000 distinct CDR3 sequences listed, about half were seen once. The sequencing input was blood. These TCRs come from a woman between 40 and 55 years old with Graves' hyperthyroidism.

The chain couples TRBV2 to TRBJ1-4; 7 bases align to TRBD1. The J segment lost 8 bases and the V segment lost 5 bases, leaving 8 bases of the junction unmatched. The germline CDR1 and CDR2 sequences are SNHLY and FYNNEI. The CDR3 runs to 14 residues. The CDR3 nucleotides read TGTGCCAGCAGTAGGGGGACAGCGAACGAAAAACTGTTTTTT. This encodes CASSRGTANEKLFF.

The CDR3 spells CASSFGGSVLHF. CDR3 bases: TGCGCCAGCAGCTTCGGGGGGAGTGTCCTCCACTTT. The chain uses TRBV5-1 and TRBJ1-6, with TRBD1 as a possible D gene (5 bases). The germline V and J ends were trimmed by 2 bases and 15 bases, with 12 bases remaining between them. This CDR3 has 12 residues. From germline, CDR1 is SGHRS and CDR2 YFSETQ. Together with reference TRBV5-1 and TRBJ1-6, the CDR3 gives the full variable domain: KAGVTQTPRYLIKTRGQQVTLSCSPISGHRSVSWYQQTPGQGLQFLFEYFSETQRNKGNFPGRFSGRQFSNSRSEMNVSTLELGDSALYLCASSFGGSVLHFGNGTRLTVT.

This chain uses TRBV5-1 with TRBJ2-3; no clear D. Looked up from germline, CDR1 is SGHRS and CDR2 is YFSETQ. Trimming cost V 4 bases and J 6 bases, with 18 bases left between them. The CDR3 length is 15 residues. This CDR3 is CASSPSGERTDTQYF. In DNA form, the CDR3 reads TGCGCCAGCAGCCCCTCCGGTGAGAGGACCGATACGCAGTATTTT.

In this sample, this clonotype turned up many times. This chain joins TRBV6-5 and TRBJ2-7; 9 bases are a match to TRBD1. Per germline, CDR1 MNHEY and CDR2 SVGAGI. J lost 5 bases, V lost 7 bases, and 12 bases had no gene match. The CDR3 sequence is 15 residues long. The CDR3 sequence: CASTQRGTGYDEQYF. The CDR3 coding sequence is TGTGCCAGCACCCAGAGGGGGACAGGGTACGACGAGCAGTACTTC.

Remarks on this clonotype: This may be a read error: a much more frequent sequence differs by one nucleotide. The genes are TRBV12-3 or TRBV12-4 and TRBJ1-3; no firm D call. The length of the CDR3 is 13 residues. The CDR3 DNA reads TGTGCCAGCAGGACCCCCTCTGGAAACACCATACATTTT. Translation: CASRTPSGNTIHF.

Note on this clonotype: This may be a read error: a much more frequent sequence differs by one nucleotide. The rearrangement joins TRBV5-1 to TRBJ1-4, with 10 positions matching TRBD1. CDR3 length: 16 amino acids. Germline loops: CDR1 SGHRS, CDR2 YFSETQ. The trim removed 10 bases at V and 7 bases at J, leaving 16 bases unmatched. The chain's CDR3 is CAGALTGGGIGEKLFF. The CDR3 region has the DNA TGCGCCGGCGCCTTGACAGGGGGCGGAATCGGTGAAAAACTGTTTTTT. The variable domain in full, completed from reference TRBV5-1 and TRBJ1-4, reads KAGVTQTPRYLIKTRGQQVTLSCSPISGHRSVSWYQQTPGQGLQFLFEYFSETQRNKGNFPGRFSGRQFSNSRSEMNVSTLELGDSALYLCAGALTGGGIGEKLFFGSGTQLSVL.

This clonotype has just a few counts. CDR3 protein: CASSMTAGGGETQYF. CDR3 bases: TGTGCCAGCAGCATGACAGCGGGGGGCGGAGAGACCCAGTACTTC. The chain employs TRBV7-9 and TRBJ2-5; the match to TRBD2 covers 9 bases. The CDR3 spans 15 residues. From germline, CDR1 is SEHNR and CDR2 FQNEAQ (reference sequence). V was pared by 5 bases and J by 4 bases, with 8 bases of the junction left unmatched.

Note on this clonotype: Compared with germline, one end of the junction differs, possibly owing to a read error. V is TRBV2 and J is TRBJ1-1; D is unclear. The CDR3 contains 12 residues. Germline V gene data show CDR1 as SNHLY and CDR2 as FYNNEI. The chain's CDR3 is CASSTELTEALF. The CDR3, as DNA: TGTGCCAGCAGCACCGAACTGACTGAAGCTCTCTTT.

This chain uses TRBV20-1 with TRBJ2-5, with TRBD1 identical over 7 bases. Germline assignment: CDR1 DFQATT and CDR2 SNEGSKA (reference sequence). With V trimmed by 2 bases and J by 5 bases, 8 bases remained unmatched. This CDR3 comprises 14 residues. For the CDR3, the DNA is TGCAGTGCTAGACCCCGGACAGGTCTGGAGACCCAGTACTTC. This codes for CSARPRTGLETQYF.

DNA for the CDR3: TGTGCCAGCAGCCAAGGGGACGGAGTGACCCAGTACTTC. This gives the protein CASSQGDGVTQYF. This chain uses TRBV7-2 with TRBJ2-5; D possibly uses TRBD1 or TRBD2 (5 bases each). The V end lost 5 bases, the J end lost 7 bases, and 14 bases lay between the germline ends. Germline V CDR1 and CDR2: SGHTA, FQGNSA. The CDR3 consists of 13 residues. Full variable domain (remainder filled in from reference TRBV7-2 and TRBJ2-5): GAGVSQSPSNKVTEKGKDVELRCDPISGHTALYWYRQSLGQGLEFLIYFQGNSAPDKSGLPSDRFSAERTGGSVSTLTIQRTQQEDSAVYLCASSQGDGVTQYFGPGTRLLVL.

The chain joins TRBV6-6 to TRBJ1-1; D is ambiguous. The CDR3 loop spans 11 amino acids. The ends were cut back, 4 bases at V and 5 bases at J, with 5 bases in the middle. Germline loops: CDR1 MNHNY, CDR2 SVGAGI (reference sequence). CDR3 in DNA: TGTGCCAGCAGTTTCCGGACTGAAGCTTTCTTT. This translates into CASSFRTEAFF.

The chain couples TRBV5-1 to TRBJ2-1, with TRBD2 matching over 13 bases. This CDR3 spans 17 amino acids. Per the germline V gene, CDR1 is SGHRS and CDR2 is YFSETQ. Germline trimming cut 4 bases from V and 8 bases from J; bases unmatched to any gene: 12. The CDR3 DNA sequence: TGCGCCAGCAGCCCGACTAGCGGGAGGCCCAAGGGCGATGAGCAGTTCTTC. It yields the protein CASSPTSGRPKGDEQFF.

This clonotype appeared many times. The V and J genes are TRBV5-8 and TRBJ1-5; D gene unclear. The ends were cut back, 2 bases at V and 3 bases at J, with 6 bases in the middle. CDR1 and CDR2 (germline): SGHTS, YDEGEE. CDR3 size: 13 residues. The CDR3 nucleotides are TGTGCCAGCAGCTTTACCCCCAATCAGCCCCAGCATTTT. Its translation is CASSFTPNQPQHF.

The chain recombines TRBV15 with TRBJ1-4; no reliable D call. Per germline, CDR1 LNHNV and CDR2 YYDKDF (reference sequence). This CDR3 has 15 residues. The V end lost 1 base, the J end lost 7 bases, and 13 bases lay between the germline ends. In DNA form, the CDR3 reads TGTGCCACCAGCAGAGTCGGAACAAGAGGTGAAAAACTGTTTTTT. It translates to CATSRVGTRGEKLFF.

CDR3: CASSKNDETQHF. As DNA, the CDR3 is TGTGCCAGCAGCAAGAACGATGAGACCCAGCATTTT. The gene calls are TRBV7-2 and TRBJ1-5, with D unclear. Between the trimmed V and J ends, which lost 5 bases and 11 bases, there was a span of 13 bases. The CDR3 is 12 amino acids. Germline values: CDR1 SGHTA, CDR2 FQGNSA.

This clonotype was counted many times. This chain connects TRBV7-2 to TRBJ2-2; a weak D match, TRBD1 (6 bases). The ends were cut back, 6 bases at V and 3 bases at J, with 11 bases in the middle. CDR3 length: 14 amino acids. Germline V CDR1 and CDR2: SGHTA, FQGNSA. Written as DNA, the CDR3 is TGTGCCAGCAGTTCCAGGGGTTACACCGGGGAGCTGTTTTTT. Its translation is CASSSRGYTGELFF.

This chain links TRBV9 with TRBJ2-3; TRBD1 aligns across 9 bases. This CDR3 contains 20 residues. The germline CDR1 and CDR2 sequences are SGDLS and YYNGEE. Unmatched junction bases numbered 18, after V lost 4 bases and J lost 0 bases. CDR3 sequence (DNA): TGTGCCAGCAGCATAATACTACCGGGACAGGGTACGGCCAGCACAGATACGCAGTATTTT. Translation gives CASSIILPGQGTASTDTQYF.

This clonotype was found many times. This sequence joins TRBV7-8 and TRBJ1-1; D not certain. V dropped 5 bases and J dropped 5 bases, with 12 bases sitting between them. The CDR3 runs 13 residues. Germline V lookup: CDR1 SGHVS, CDR2 FQNEAQ. CDR3 region: CASSRIAETEAFF. The DNA for the CDR3 is TGTGCCAGCAGCCGGATAGCCGAAACTGAAGCTTTCTTT.

The rearrangement links TRBV29-1 to TRBJ1-4; the D gene is possibly TRBD1 (5 bases). The germline V gene encodes CDR1 SQVTM and CDR2 ANQGSEA. The CDR3 is 10 amino acids. V lost 8 bases, J lost 14 bases, and 15 bases lay in between. CDR3 sequence reads: CSRWGGTLFF. CDR3 sequence (DNA): TGCAGCAGATGGGGGGGAACCCTGTTTTTT.

The chain joins TRBV10-3 to TRBJ1-1; 9 bases line up with TRBD1. This CDR3 region has 13 residues. In germline, CDR1 is ENHRY, CDR2 SYGVKD. The ends lost 8 bases at V and 4 bases at J; junction bases unmatched: 5. The CDR3 DNA follows: TGTGCCATCGGGGGGACAGGGTTCACTGAAGCTTTCTTT. Its translation is CAIGGTGFTEAFF.

This clonotype occurred many times. V gene TRBV9 combines with J gene TRBJ1-4; 9 bases map to TRBD1. Trimming at V came to 4 bases and at J to 10 bases, leaving 8 bases not matched to a gene. Germline CDR1 and CDR2: SGDLS and YYNGEE. The CDR3 sequence is 14 residues long. CDR3 protein: CASSSTSDRGKLFF. CDR3 in DNA: TGTGCCAGCAGCTCCACCTCGGACAGGGGAAAACTGTTTTTT.

Turning to this clonotype: The junction shows a germline mismatch at one end, possibly a read error. The V gene is TRBV9, the J gene TRBJ2-7; 10 nucleotides match TRBD1. The CDR3 consists of 15 residues. CDR1 is SGDLS and CDR2 is YYNGEE in the germline V gene. Here the CDR3 reads CASSFGDRGLYEQYF. DNA for the CDR3: TGCGCCAGCAGCTTTGGGGACAGGGGTCTCTACGAGCAGTACTTC.

The chain combines TRBV11-2 with TRBJ2-1; 7 bases fit TRBD1. Looked up from germline, CDR1 is SGHAT and CDR2 is FQNNGV. CDR3 size: 12 residues. The J segment lost 10 bases and the V segment lost 5 bases, leaving 5 bases of the junction unmatched. The CDR3 sequence is CASSAARGEQFF. DNA for the CDR3: TGTGCCAGCAGCGCCGCCAGGGGGGAGCAGTTCTTC.

This clonotype was counted at least ten times. This chain connects TRBV6-1 to TRBJ2-5; D is unresolved. CDR1 is MNHNS, CDR2 SASEGT, per germline. The CDR3 has 13 amino acids. V was shortened by 8 bases and J by 4 bases, with 14 bases between the two germline ends. In nucleotides, the CDR3 is TGTGCCAGCCGAGGCGTTAGCCGAGAGACCCAGTACTTC. Protein product: CASRGVSRETQYF.

The gene calls are TRBV9 and TRBJ1-5; D ambiguous. V lost 3 bases, J lost 9 bases, and 7 bases lay in between. The CDR3 has 11 residues. Germline lookup yields CDR1 SGDLS and CDR2 YYNGEE. In DNA form, the CDR3 reads TGTGCCAGCAGCGCGACGGGGCCCCAGCATTTT. Translation: CASSATGPQHF.

This clonotype has more than one count but fewer than ten. This chain joins TRBV9 and TRBJ2-5; D not certain. CDR1 and CDR2 from the germline V gene are SGDLS and YYNGEE. The CDR3 has 15 amino acids. Deletions cut 2 bases from V and 2 bases from J, with 13 bases between. CDR3 loop: CASSVEVIVQETQYF. As DNA, the CDR3 is TGTGCCAGCAGCGTTGAGGTCATCGTACAAGAGACCCAGTACTTC. The full variable domain, in which reference TRBV9 and TRBJ2-5 provide the parts outside the CDR3, is DSGVTQTPKHLITATGQRVTLRCSPRSGDLSVYWYQQSLDQGLQFLIQYYNGEERAKGNILERFSAQQFPDLHSELNLSSLELGDSALYFCASSVEVIVQETQYFGPGTRLLVL.

Turning to this clonotype: At one end the junction does not follow the germline gene, possibly because of a read error. This chain links TRBV7-3 with TRBJ1-1; maybe TRBD1 (5 bases). Germline CDR1 and CDR2: SGHTA and FQGTGA. The CDR3 sequence is 13 residues long. CDR3 loop: CASSFRGYTEASF. CDR3 bases: TGTGCCAGCAGCTTTCGGGGGTACACTGAAGCTTCCTTT.